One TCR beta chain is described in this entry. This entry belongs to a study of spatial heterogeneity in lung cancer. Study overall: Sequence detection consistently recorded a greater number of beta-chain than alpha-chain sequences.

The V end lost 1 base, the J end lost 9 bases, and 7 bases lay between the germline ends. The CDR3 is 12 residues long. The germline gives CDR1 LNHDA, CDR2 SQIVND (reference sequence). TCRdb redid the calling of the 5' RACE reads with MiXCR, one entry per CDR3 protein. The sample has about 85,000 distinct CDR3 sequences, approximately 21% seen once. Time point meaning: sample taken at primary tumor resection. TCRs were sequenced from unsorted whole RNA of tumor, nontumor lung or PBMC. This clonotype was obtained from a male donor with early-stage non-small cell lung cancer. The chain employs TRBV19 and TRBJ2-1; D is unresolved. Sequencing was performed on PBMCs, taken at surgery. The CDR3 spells CASSIVRGEQFF. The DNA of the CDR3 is TGTGCCAGTAGTATAGTCCGAGGTGAGCAGTTCTTC.